The next 22 T cell receptor beta chains were all read from a single sample in a study of blood T cell repertoires in COVID-19. Assay: immunoSEQ multiplex PCR; the TCRdb copy retains only in-frame clones and omits some. The profile covers 85,000 to 120,000 clones, with about 85% appearing a single time and around 2% taken by the ten largest. Sequenced material: peripheral blood. These receptors were obtained from a man aged 45-60 years with active COVID-19.

The V and J genes are TRBV5-1 and TRBJ2-6; D gene unclear. The germline gives CDR1 SGHRS, CDR2 YFSETQ. The germline V and J ends were trimmed by 4 bases and 3 bases, with 8 bases remaining between them. CDR3 length: 14 amino acids. CDR3 in DNA: TGCGCCAGCAGCCCCGGTGGTGGGGCCAACGTCCTGACTTTC. Encoded protein: CASSPGGGANVLTF.

The chain couples TRBV4-1 to TRBJ2-3; 12 bases line up with TRBD2. J gave up 3 bases and V 4 bases, and 2 bases lay outside the gene matches. This CDR3 region has 15 residues. Germline CDR1 MGHRA, CDR2 YSYEKL. The CDR3 protein is CASSPLAGGTDTQYF. CDR3 coding DNA: TGCGCCAGCAGCCCCCTAGCGGGGGGGACAGATACGCAGTATTTT.

The J gene is TRBJ2-7, the V gene TRBV11-1; a weak D match, TRBD2 (6 bases). The V gene lost 6 bases and the J gene lost 2 bases, with 20 bases spanning the gap. CDR1 is SGHAT, CDR2 FQDESV, per germline (reference sequence). This CDR3 is built from 16 residues. The DNA for the CDR3 is TGTGCCAGCAGTCGAAGCCCGGGACTTGGAACCTACGAGCAGTACTTC. Encoded protein: CASSRSPGLGTYEQYF.

This chain uses TRBV3-1 (or the pseudogene TRBV3-2) with TRBJ1-6, with D perhaps matching TRBD1 (5 bases). Trimming stripped 4 bases from V and 11 bases from J, with 15 bases between. Germline V gene data show CDR1 as LGHDT and CDR2 as YNNKEL (reference sequence). The CDR3 has 14 amino acids. CDR3 loop: CASSPPGWGAPLHF. CDR3 bases: TGTGCCAGCAGCCCTCCAGGGTGGGGGGCACCCCTCCACTTT.

The rearrangement joins TRBV30 to TRBJ1-3; no definite D call. Germline values: CDR1 GTSNPN, CDR2 SVGIG (reference sequence). The CDR3 has 15 residues. V dropped 0 bases and J dropped 2 bases, with 11 bases sitting between them. The CDR3 DNA is TGTGCCTGGAGTGTAGGCGGGATGACTGGAAACACCATATATTTT. Its protein product is CAWSVGGMTGNTIYF.

The gene calls are TRBV27 and TRBJ2-7; D not resolved. There are 13 residues in the CDR3. Trimming took off 3 bases at V and 1 base at J, with 7 bases between the two ends. CDR1 and CDR2 from the germline V gene are MNHEY and SMNVEV (reference sequence). Here the CDR3 DNA reads TGTGCCAGCAGTTTTGGCAAGTCCTACGAGCAGTACTTC. This codes for CASSFGKSYEQYF.

The rearrangement links TRBV6-1 to TRBJ2-1, with TRBD2 matching 8 bases. Germline CDR1 is MNHNS and CDR2 is SASEGT. V was clipped by 2 bases and J by 2 bases; unmatched bases: 5. This CDR3 has 16 amino acids. The CDR3 spells CASSERGGGTYNEQFF. The DNA of the CDR3 is TGTGCCAGCAGTGAAAGAGGCGGGGGGACCTACAATGAGCAGTTCTTC.

The J gene is TRBJ1-1, the V gene TRBV6-1, with unresolved D. Germline V lookup: CDR1 MNHNS, CDR2 SASEGT. V was clipped by 0 bases and J by 11 bases, with 10 bases between them. The CDR3 is made up of 12 amino acids. The CDR3 here is CASSEALRWAFF. The CDR3 DNA sequence: TGTGCCAGCAGTGAAGCGCTTCGGTGGGCTTTCTTT.

The chain is built from TRBV7-2 and TRBJ2-7; 7 nucleotides align to TRBD1. Germline V gene data show CDR1 as SGHTA and CDR2 as FQGNSA. The CDR3 is 15 residues long. The junction had 6 bases not matched to a gene; V was cut back by 0 bases and J by 4 bases. The CDR3 sequence is CASSLAVRGLYEQYF. The CDR3 coding sequence is TGTGCCAGCAGCTTAGCGGTCAGGGGGTTATACGAGCAGTACTTC.

The chain employs TRBV6-2 or TRBV6-3 and TRBJ1-4; D possibly corresponds to TRBD1 (5 bases). The CDR3 totals 11 residues. Germline V lookup: CDR1 MNHEY, CDR2 SVGEGT. The V and J ends lost 2 bases and 15 bases respectively, with 10 bases between them. The CDR3 here is CASSYGQVVFF. The CDR3 DNA follows: TGTGCCAGCAGTTACGGACAAGTAGTGTTTTTT.

J is TRBJ1-5 and V is TRBV4-1, with D unclear. Germline assignment: CDR1 MGHRA and CDR2 YSYEKL. The CDR3 has 13 amino acids. V lost 3 bases and J 4 bases, leaving 7 bases between the germline ends. The CDR3 reads CASSHPRNQPQHF. DNA of the CDR3: TGCGCCAGCAGCCACCCTAGGAATCAGCCCCAGCATTTT.

This clone has a single count. V usage is TRBV7-2 and J usage is TRBJ2-1, with D perhaps matching TRBD2 (6 bases). Looked up from germline, CDR1 is SGHTA and CDR2 is FQGNSA. The CDR3 extends over 13 amino acids. Trimming pared 7 bases from V and 5 bases from J, leaving 12 bases between. The CDR3 sequence: CASKASADNEQFF. The CDR3 nucleotides read TGTGCCAGCAAAGCTAGCGCCGACAATGAGCAGTTCTTC.

In its sample, this clone was seen a few times. The chain uses TRBV5-1 and TRBJ2-7, with D possibly matching TRBD1 (6 bases). The germline CDR1 and CDR2 sequences are SGHRS and YFSETQ. This CDR3 comprises 17 residues. Trimming removed 0 bases at V and 5 bases at J, with 21 bases between. The CDR3 sequence: CASSLGGQSTPADEQYF. CDR3 bases: TGCGCCAGCAGCTTGGGTGGACAGAGTACCCCTGCGGACGAGCAGTACTTC.

The chain uses TRBV6-4 and TRBJ2-1, with 7 nucleotides matching TRBD2. Germline V gives CDR1 MRHNA, CDR2 SNTAGT. The CDR3 extends over 15 amino acids. After removal of 8 bases from V and 2 bases from J, the junction contained 9 bases not matched to a gene. In DNA, the CDR3 is TGTGCCAGCGGGGGTAGCGGGCCAACCTACAATGAGCAGTTCTTC. Its protein product is CASGGSGPTYNEQFF.

V and J are TRBV30 and TRBJ2-7; TRBD1 might be the D (6 bases). The CDR3 totals 15 residues. The V and J ends lost 0 bases and 4 bases respectively, with 16 bases between them. CDR1 GTSNPN and CDR2 SVGIG come from the germline V gene (reference sequence). CDR3 protein: CAWSVPLRGDYEQYF. The CDR3 DNA reads TGTGCCTGGAGTGTACCCCTCAGGGGCGATTACGAGCAGTACTTC. The full variable domain, with the rest looked up from reference TRBV30 and TRBJ2-7, is SQTIHQWPATLVQPVGSPLSLECTVEGTSNPNLYWYRQAAGRGLQLLFYSVGIGQISSEVPQNLSASRPQDRQFILSSKKLLLSDSGFYLCAWSVPLRGDYEQYFGPGTRLTVT.

The V gene is TRBV3-1 (or the pseudogene TRBV3-2), the J gene TRBJ2-3; no clear D. Germline assignment: CDR1 LGHDT and CDR2 YNNKEL (reference sequence). Trimming took off 0 bases at V and 0 bases at J, with 10 bases between the two ends. This CDR3 has 16 amino acids. CDR3 sequence: CASSQETRQSTDTQYF. DNA of the CDR3: TGTGCCAGCAGCCAAGAGACTCGGCAAAGCACAGATACGCAGTATTTT.

This clone was counted once. The gene calls are TRBV3-1 (or the pseudogene TRBV3-2) and TRBJ2-4, with D possibly being TRBD2 (5 bases). Germline lookup yields CDR1 LGHDT and CDR2 YNNKEL (reference sequence). V was clipped by 3 bases and J by 8 bases, with 11 bases between them. The CDR3 is 13 amino acids. Written as DNA, the CDR3 is TGTGCCAGCAGCCATGGAGTGGGAGACATTCAGTACTTC. This translates into CASSHGVGDIQYF.

The chain recombines TRBV5-1 with TRBJ1-1, with TRBD1 matching over 7 bases. With V trimmed by 4 bases and J by 6 bases, 6 bases remained unmatched. Germline V gene lookup returns CDR1 SGHRS and CDR2 YFSETQ. CDR3 length: 13 residues. CDR3 in amino acids: CASSPTGASEAFF. CDR3 nucleotide sequence: TGCGCCAGCAGCCCTACAGGGGCCTCTGAAGCTTTCTTT.

The genes are TRBV5-4 and TRBJ2-5; tentatively, D is TRBD2 (6 bases). Germline V gene data show CDR1 as SGHNT and CDR2 as YYREEE (reference sequence). Trimming cost V 4 bases and J 0 bases, with 13 bases left between them. The CDR3 is made up of 15 amino acids. The DNA for the CDR3 is TGTGCCAGCAGCCCTCGGAGGGGCGACCAAGAGACCCAGTACTTC. Translating it yields CASSPRRGDQETQYF.

The rearrangement joins TRBV12-3 or TRBV12-4 to TRBJ2-3; a weak D match, TRBD1 (6 bases). There are 13 residues in the CDR3. The V end lost 6 bases, the J end lost 2 bases, and 9 bases lay between the germline ends. This CDR3 is CASRQGNTDTQYF. Here the CDR3 DNA reads TGTGCCAGCAGGCAGGGGAACACAGATACGCAGTATTTT.

There are many counts of this clone. V and J are TRBV7-9 and TRBJ2-1; TRBD2 matches 15 bases. Germline-derived CDR1 and CDR2 are SEHNR and FQNEAQ (reference sequence). This CDR3 spans 15 amino acids. V was pared by 5 bases and J by 11 bases, with 7 bases of the junction left unmatched. The DNA for the CDR3 is TGTGCCAGCAGCGCCGCCGGGACTAGCGGGGGGAAGCAGTTCTTC. Translated, it gives CASSAAGTSGGKQFF.

The sample holds a few counts of this clone. This chain joins TRBV4-1 and TRBJ1-5; perhaps TRBD1 as D (6 bases). The CDR3 has 14 residues. Trimming stripped 0 bases from V and 10 bases from J, with 13 bases between. The V gene's germline CDR1 is MGHRA and CDR2 YSYEKL. The CDR3 loop is CASSQDHREGPQHF. The CDR3 bases are TGCGCCAGCAGCCAAGATCACAGGGAGGGACCCCAGCATTTT.